Sequencing of this T cell receptor (beta chain) was carried out in a study of tumor and adjacent non-tumor tissue in lung cancer. Overall study context: About 4.17 million productive TCRbeta reads were obtained per sample on average.

TCRbeta libraries were built with three rounds of nested PCR, modified from ARM-PCR. One entry per CDR3 protein results from TCRdb running MiXCR on the multiplex PCR reads. The sample has 100,000 or so distinct CDR3 sequences, 55% to 65% seen once; the top ten hold roughly 19%. This CDR3 has 16 amino acids. V lost 1 base, J lost 0 bases, and 10 bases lay in between. Germline values: CDR1 SGHVS, CDR2 FQNEAQ. This sample's RNA came from whole unsorted tissue. More than 3 cm separated this lung sample from the edge of the tumor. Donors were chemotherapy-naive, newly diagnosed lung cancer surgical patients in China, August–late 2014. Note on this clonotype: Its target is not known. This may come from a read error, since a much larger clone is one base off. In this CDR3 the conserved last residue, phenylalanine or tryptophan, is missing, so a read error is likely.

Study conclusions and caveats: Tumor TCR diversity, when higher, was linked to shorter survival. Top 100 clones took a larger repertoire share in normal lung.

Sequenced sample: distant non-tumor lung tissue. The receptor's source is a man aged 30 to 45 with non-small cell lung cancer. V usage is TRBV7-8 and J usage is TRBJ1-3; no definite D call. In DNA form, the CDR3 reads TGTGCCAGCAGCTTAGTGGGTTATAGCTCTGGAAACACCATATATTCT. Translated, it gives CASSLVGYSSGNTIYS.